This T cell receptor beta chain was recorded in a study of beta chain features in type 1 diabetes. General study results and limits: Moderate but significant shortening of TCRB CDR3s was recorded in all four CD4+ subsets from Type 1 diabetes patients. Any role of HLA type in TCRB rearrangement remained unresolved here.

This clone has only a few counts. The antigen is not known. The whole isolated RNA underwent reverse transcription, so sequencing captured expressed TCRB transcripts. TCRdb keeps only in-frame clones here, not all; method: immunoSEQ multiplex PCR. The top ten hold 0.035% to 0.04% of the sample, which has more than 550,000 clones, over 13% seen once. Sequencing was done on a sample of naive CD4+ T cells from blood. This TCR was recovered from a man aged 18 to 29 with type 1 diabetes.

CDR3 coding DNA: TGTGCCAGCAGCTTAGCGGGGCAGGGGTTTAATTCACCCCTCCACTTT. Translated, it gives CASSLAGQGFNSPLHF. This chain uses TRBV11-1 with TRBJ1-6; maybe TRBD1 (6 bases). CDR1 is SGHAT, CDR2 FQDESV, per germline (reference sequence). CDR3 length equals 16 residues. With 0 bases removed from V and 6 bases from J, the gap between germline ends came to 12 bases.